A single sample gave rise to the 10 T cell receptor beta chains below, sequenced in a study of T cell responses to AZD1222 COVID-19 vaccine. Sequenced by immunoSEQ multiplex PCR; TCRdb stores in-frame clones only, minus some. The sample records 90,000 to 120,000 clones, nearly 90% being singletons. The sample here was peripheral blood, taken 28 days after the second AZD1222 dose. These receptors originate from an adult who received the AZD1222 COVID-19 vaccine.

On this clone itself: Other DNA sequences of this sample code for an identical CDR3. The chain carries TRBV12-3 or TRBV12-4 and TRBJ2-7, with D perhaps assigned TRBD1 or TRBD2 (6 bases each). V lost 3 bases and J 2 bases, leaving 8 bases between the germline ends. The CDR3 sequence is 13 residues long. The chain's CDR3 is CASSFGGPYEQYF. Written as DNA, the CDR3 is TGTGCCAGCAGTTTTGGGGGGCCCTACGAGCAGTACTTC.

The gene calls are TRBV6-2 or TRBV6-3 and TRBJ1-5; D is perhaps TRBD1 (5 bases). The CDR3 consists of 20 residues. V was clipped by 3 bases and J by 2 bases, with 26 bases between them. Germline lookup yields CDR1 MNHEY and CDR2 SVGEGT. DNA of the CDR3: TGTGCCAGCAGTTATCTTATCGGGGGACTCACAACGTCCGGCAATCAGCCCCAGCATTTT. This translates into CASSYLIGGLTTSGNQPQHF.

This clone was counted a single time. The chain couples TRBV14 to TRBJ2-2, with D uncertain. Looked up from germline, CDR1 is SGHDN and CDR2 is FVKESK. The V and J ends lost 3 bases and 0 bases respectively, with 11 bases between them. The CDR3 is 16 residues long. Here the CDR3 reads CASSQKVSSNTGELFF. In DNA, the CDR3 is TGTGCCAGCAGCCAGAAGGTCTCTTCGAACACCGGGGAGCTGTTTTTT.

The chain couples TRBV6-1 to TRBJ1-2; 7 bases match TRBD1. V gave up 0 bases and J gave up 5 bases; unmatched junction bases: 9. Looked up from germline, CDR1 is MNHNS and CDR2 is SASEGT. The CDR3 has 16 amino acids. The CDR3 DNA reads as TGTGCCAGCAGTGAAGCCGGCAACAGGGGTCATTATGGCTACACCTTC. It encodes CASSEAGNRGHYGYTF.

The rearrangement links TRBV27 to TRBJ1-1; D is undetermined. CDR1 MNHEY and CDR2 SMNVEV come from the germline V gene (reference sequence). V was cut by 8 bases and J by 4 bases, with 8 bases left in between. CDR3 size: 11 residues. The CDR3 sequence is CASGWGTEAFF. DNA of the CDR3: TGTGCCAGCGGTTGGGGCACTGAAGCTTTCTTT.

V and J are TRBV4-2 and TRBJ2-7, with TRBD2 as a possible D gene (5 bases). Germline values: CDR1 LGHNA, CDR2 YNFKEQ. V was clipped by 0 bases and J by 4 bases, with 13 bases between them. CDR3 length: 15 amino acids. The CDR3 region is CASSQDLARTYEQYF. The CDR3 nucleotides are TGTGCCAGCAGCCAAGATCTCGCAAGGACTTACGAGCAGTACTTC.

The chain uses TRBV25-1 and TRBJ2-7; no clear D gene. The CDR3 length is 13 residues. V was pared by 3 bases and J by 0 bases, with 6 bases between. Germline V lookup: CDR1 MGHDK, CDR2 SYGVNS. The CDR3 reads CASSDSTSYEQYF. The CDR3 nucleotides are TGTGCCAGCAGTGATAGTACCTCCTACGAGCAGTACTTC.

The rearrangement joins TRBV28 to TRBJ2-7; D ambiguous. The CDR3 runs 15 residues. Trimming took 5 bases from V and 6 from J, leaving 20 bases between them. From germline, CDR1 is MDHEN and CDR2 SYDVKM. Written as DNA, the CDR3 is TGTGCCAGCAGTCCCCCCCGCGACCGAGGCGTCGAGCAGTACTTC. Amino acid sequence: CASSPPRDRGVEQYF.

The rearrangement uses TRBV7-2 and TRBJ1-2, with TRBD1 identical over 9 bases. This CDR3 is built from 13 residues. In germline, CDR1 is SGHTA, CDR2 FQGNSA. The trim removed 5 bases at V and 4 bases at J, leaving 2 bases unmatched. The CDR3: CASSVQGAYGYTF. CDR3 coding DNA: TGTGCCAGCAGCGTACAGGGGGCCTATGGCTACACCTTC.

The J gene is TRBJ2-1, the V gene TRBV4-1; 16 bases line up with TRBD2. Unmatched junction bases numbered 2, after V lost 4 bases and J lost 2 bases. This CDR3 spans 17 amino acids. Germline values: CDR1 MGHRA, CDR2 YSYEKL. The CDR3 spells CASSPGTSGGAYNEQFF. DNA for the CDR3: TGCGCCAGCAGCCCAGGGACTAGCGGGGGGGCCTACAATGAGCAGTTCTTC.